This T cell receptor beta chain stems from a study of blood T cell repertoires in COVID-19. Produced via immunoSEQ multiplex PCR; TCRdb's table is partial and in-frame only. The sample contains approximately 87,000 clones, roughly 80% of which appear only once. Germline CDR1 LNHDA, CDR2 SQIVND (reference sequence). The V and J ends lost 10 bases and 8 bases respectively, with 17 bases between them. The CDR3 has 12 amino acids. This receptor was taken from an elderly woman with acute or convalescent COVID-19. The genes are TRBV19 and TRBJ1-2, with D hard to call. Material for sequencing was peripheral blood. In DNA, the CDR3 is TGTGCCATTTCGCCGGAGGGCCGGGGCTACACCTTC. Translation: CAISPEGRGYTF.